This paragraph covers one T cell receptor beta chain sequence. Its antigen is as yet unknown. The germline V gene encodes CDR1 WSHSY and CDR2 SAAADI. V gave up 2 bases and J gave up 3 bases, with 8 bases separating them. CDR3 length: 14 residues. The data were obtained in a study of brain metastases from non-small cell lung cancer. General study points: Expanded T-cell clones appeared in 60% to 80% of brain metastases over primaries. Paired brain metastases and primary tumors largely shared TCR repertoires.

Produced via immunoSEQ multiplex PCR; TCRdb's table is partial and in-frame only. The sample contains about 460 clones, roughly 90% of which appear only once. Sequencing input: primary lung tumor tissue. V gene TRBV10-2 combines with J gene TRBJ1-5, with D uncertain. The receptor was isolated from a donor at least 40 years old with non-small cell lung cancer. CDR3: CASSELGINQPQHF. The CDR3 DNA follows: TGCGCCAGCAGTGAGCTAGGGATCAATCAGCCCCAGCATTTT.